Included here is one T cell receptor beta chain sequence, with context. What antigen it recognizes has not been identified. Within one base of it there is no much larger clone, and no base qualities were kept. Healthy HIV-negative adults with no recently reported acute infections or vaccinations were included as donors. All donors were Caucasian adults living in Nashville, Tennessee, USA. For unsorted samples, 75 million to 90 million PBMCs were counted and genomic DNA was extracted with the QIAamp DNA Blood Mini kit. After blood collection by leukapheresis, PBMCs were isolated using Ficoll-Histopaque density gradient centrifugation and then cryopreserved in the vapor phase of liquid nitrogen. V is shortened by 4 bases, J by 0 bases, and the region joining them spans 11 bases. The CDR3 runs 14 residues from the cysteine to the phenylalanine. CDR3 DNA is the only sequence kept; it has 42 bases, read in frame from the first base. The germline V gene supplies CDR1 SGHRS and CDR2 YFSETQ.

This record comes from a study of shared clonotypes between healthy human individuals (dated by TCRdb to about 2020). Regarding the complete study: The cohort comprised two women and a few men aged 18 to 49 years. To estimate repertoire size and how much clonotypes are shared between individuals, the study performed deep sequencing of blood TCR repertoires from a few healthy adults. Different laboratories and diverse techniques were used to prepare libraries and sequence TCR repertoires, to increase sequencing depth and limit assay-specific biases. Each donor's leukapheresis produced roughly between about 0.9 and 9.5 billion PBMCs. Points the paper makes about the study in general: Sampling was restricted to blood, and TCR repertoires in tissues likely differ from the TCR repertoires found in blood. Pairwise subsampling led to the expectation that sequencing depth would affect the degree of clonotype sharing among donors. The genetic and exposure-history diversity represented was limited by the small number of donors.

TCR CDR3 regions were amplified from genomic DNA by multiplex PCR using the deep immunoSEQ assay. Extracted genomic DNA from each cell subset was spread evenly across all wells of several immunoSEQ 96-well plates, with each plate serving as a replicate. For unsorted PBMC, around 330 ng genomic DNA, equal to about 29,000 T cell genomes, was loaded into each replicate PCR. Ten immunoSEQ deep assay plates were used to sequence unsorted PBMC genomic DNA. Purified libraries were measured with a Qubit 3.0 fluorometer, size-checked on a Bioanalyzer 2100, and measured again with the KAPA Library Quantification kit. Every immunoSEQ 96-well plate was sequenced on a separate single-read 150-cycle Illumina NextSeq 550 flow cell. Regarding the original processing steps: The immunoSEQ output contained only junctional sequences without quality scores, so filtering could not match that applied to full-length reads. Sequences were annotated with PyIR, a Python wrapper for IgBLAST v1.9, and V/J genes and CDR3 were assigned using IMGT germline references. Reads were removed for weak V/J assignments (E-value above 1e-6), missing CDR3, stop codons, out-of-frame junctions, or ambiguous translated residues. V3J clonotypes were defined as sequences sharing the same inferred V gene, J gene, and CDR3 amino acid sequence. Percentage overlap between repertoires was calculated by dividing the number of shared unique clonotypes by the size of the smaller repertoire. Richness of each repertoire was evaluated using RTK rarefaction, the Chao1 estimator, and Recon v2.1 estimates of unobserved clonotypes. This immuneACCESS table, as held by TCRdb, lists in-frame sequences with V and J called but not all clones. Of the missing ones, under half trace to an unresolved V gene in checked studies; the others have no known cause. V, J and clone size were drawn from that table, and D and trimming were deduced from the DNA. The sample table contains a few hundred thousand clones; only one count was recorded for around three quarters of them. The ten largest account for approximately 12% of the sample.

Sequenced input: PBMCs. The rearranged segments are TRBV5-1 and TRBJ2-7; TRBD1 is possibly the D segment (5 matching bases). This sequence originates from a woman between 40 and 55 years old in good health. Some clones in this sample may be carry-over from other donors' samples. The nucleotides are TGCGCCAGCAGCCAGACAGAGAGCTCCTACGAGCAGTACTTC. This encodes CASSQTESSYEQYF. With all but the CDR3 taken from the reference TRBV5-1 and TRBJ2-7 genes, the full variable domain is: KAGVTQTPRYLIKTRGQQVTLSCSPISGHRSVSWYQQTPGQGLQFLFEYFSETQRNKGNFPGRFSGRQFSNSRSEMNVSTLELGDSALYLCASSQTESSYEQYFGPGTRLTVT.